This TCR beta chain was found in a study of T cells in Graves' hyperthyroidism and ophthalmopathy. Broader study findings: Most thyroid clonotypes that were expanded above 0.001 also turned up in blood.

TCR beta CDR3 regions were amplified from RNA transcripts. The primer set for the first-round RT-PCR of the TCR CDR3 was HTBI. TCRdb reprocessed the multiplex PCR reads with MiXCR, giving one entry per CDR3 protein. The sample has nearly 250,000 distinct CDR3 sequences, around 25% seen once; the top ten hold roughly a third. Many counts were recorded for this clonotype. Antigen unknown. CDR3 size: 14 residues. Trimming left V 2 bases short and J 4 bases short, with 11 bases between. The germline CDR1 and CDR2 sequences are SGHVS and FNYEAQ. The receptor was derived from a woman between 35 and 50 years old with Graves' ophthalmopathy. The chain employs TRBV7-6 and TRBJ1-1; D not certain. The material sequenced was blood. The CDR3 loop reads CASSLLQLGTEAFF. DNA for the CDR3: TGTGCCAGCAGCTTACTGCAGTTGGGCACTGAAGCTTTCTTT.